Included here is one T cell receptor (beta chain) sequence, with context. At least ten counts were recorded for this clonotype. There is no known antigen for this receptor. Base-call qualities are not available, and no considerably larger clone is one nucleotide away. Library method: RT-PCR. Sequencing was carried out with an Illumina MiSeq. Clones were called with MiXCR by TCRdb after fastp trimmed the public reads at Q25, and only in-frame beta chains were retained. Every entry covers one CDR3 protein and lists the most common genes and DNA from its rows. The sample table contains around 4,000 distinct CDR3 sequences; only one count was recorded for around 6% of them. The ten largest account for over 15% of the sample. The data are from a study of immune reconstitution after stem cell transplant in scleroderma (dated by TCRdb to about 2017). Ends trimmed: V by 6 bases, J by 8 bases; bases unmatched to a gene: 5. The CDR3 holds 14 amino acids from the cysteine to the phenylalanine. Only CDR3 DNA remains: 42 bases, in frame from the first base. CDR1 is given as SNHLY and CDR2 as FYNNEI, both from the germline V gene.

The chain is made from TRBV2 and TRBJ1-4; 11 junctional bases match TRBD1. The biological material was taken before or after autologous hematopoietic stem cell transplantation (not recorded which). The sequence derives from a female donor with systemic sclerosis. The nucleotide sequence reads TGTGCCAGCAGCCGGGACAGGGGGGACGAAAAACTGTTTTTT. This codes for CASSRDRGDEKLFF.